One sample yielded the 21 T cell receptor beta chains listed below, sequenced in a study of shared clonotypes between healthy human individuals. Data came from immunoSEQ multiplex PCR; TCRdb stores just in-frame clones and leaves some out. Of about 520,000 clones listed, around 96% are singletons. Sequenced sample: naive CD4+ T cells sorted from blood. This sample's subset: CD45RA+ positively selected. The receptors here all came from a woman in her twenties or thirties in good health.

The CDR3 region has the DNA TGTGCCATCAGTGATCGCCCGGGGGGCAATCAGCCCCAGCATTTT. This codes for CAISDRPGGNQPQHF. The V gene is TRBV10-3, the J gene TRBJ1-5, with D maybe TRBD1 (5 bases). This CDR3 is built from 15 residues. V lost 3 bases to trimming and J lost 2 bases, with 11 bases between them. CDR1 ENHRY and CDR2 SYGVKD come from the germline V gene.

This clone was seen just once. The CDR3 region has the DNA TGTGCCAGCAGCCGGGAGTCCCCCTACGAGCAGTACTTC. This codes for CASSRESPYEQYF. This rearrangement joins TRBV6-1 to TRBJ2-7; a possible D gene is TRBD2 (6 bases). Deletions cut 6 bases from V and 2 bases from J, with 11 bases between. CDR1 is MNHNS, CDR2 SASEGT, per germline. This CDR3 has 13 residues.

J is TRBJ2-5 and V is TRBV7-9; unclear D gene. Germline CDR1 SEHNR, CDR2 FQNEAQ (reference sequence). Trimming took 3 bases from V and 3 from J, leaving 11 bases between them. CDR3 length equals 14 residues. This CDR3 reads CASSLIGRKETQYF. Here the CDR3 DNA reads TGTGCCAGCAGCTTGATAGGTCGAAAAGAGACCCAGTACTTC.

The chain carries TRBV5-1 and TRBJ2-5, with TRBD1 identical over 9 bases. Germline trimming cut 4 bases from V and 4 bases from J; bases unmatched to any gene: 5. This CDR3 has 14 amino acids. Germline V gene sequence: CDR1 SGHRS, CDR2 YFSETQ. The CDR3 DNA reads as TGCGCCAGCAGCGGGGACAGGGCAGGAGAGACCCAGTACTTC. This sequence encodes CASSGDRAGETQYF.

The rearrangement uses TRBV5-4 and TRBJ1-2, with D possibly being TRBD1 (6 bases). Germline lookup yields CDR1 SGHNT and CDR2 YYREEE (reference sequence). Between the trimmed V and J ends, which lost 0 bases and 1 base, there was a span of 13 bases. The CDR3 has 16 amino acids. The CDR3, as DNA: TGTGCCAGCAGCTTGGCTGGGGGGGCCCTTAACTATGGCTACACCTTC. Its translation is CASSLAGGALNYGYTF.

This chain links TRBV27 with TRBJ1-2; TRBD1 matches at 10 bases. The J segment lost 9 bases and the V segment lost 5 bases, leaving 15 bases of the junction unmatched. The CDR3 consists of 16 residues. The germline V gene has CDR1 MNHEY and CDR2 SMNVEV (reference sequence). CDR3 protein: CASSQNPGQGIERYTF. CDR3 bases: TGTGCCAGCAGTCAGAACCCGGGACAGGGGATCGAGCGCTACACCTTC.

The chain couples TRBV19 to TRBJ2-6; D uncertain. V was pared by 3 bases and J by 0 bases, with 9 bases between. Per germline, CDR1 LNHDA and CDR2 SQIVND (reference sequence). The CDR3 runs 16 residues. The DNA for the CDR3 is TGTGCCAGTAGTATGCGGATTCTCTCTGGGGCCAACGTCCTGACTTTC. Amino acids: CASSMRILSGANVLTF.

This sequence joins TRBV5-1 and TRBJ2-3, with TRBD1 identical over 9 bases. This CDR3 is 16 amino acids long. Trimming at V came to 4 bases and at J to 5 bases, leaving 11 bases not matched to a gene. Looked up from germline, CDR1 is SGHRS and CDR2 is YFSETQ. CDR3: CASSRGTGNLVDTQYF. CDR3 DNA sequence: TGCGCCAGCAGCCGGGGGACAGGGAATCTCGTAGATACGCAGTATTTT.

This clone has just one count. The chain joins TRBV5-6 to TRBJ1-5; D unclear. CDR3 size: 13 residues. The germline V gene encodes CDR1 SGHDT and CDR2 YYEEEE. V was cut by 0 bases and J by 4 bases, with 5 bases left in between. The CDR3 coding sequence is TGTGCCAGCAGCTTGGATCGGAATCAGCCCCAGCATTTT. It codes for CASSLDRNQPQHF.

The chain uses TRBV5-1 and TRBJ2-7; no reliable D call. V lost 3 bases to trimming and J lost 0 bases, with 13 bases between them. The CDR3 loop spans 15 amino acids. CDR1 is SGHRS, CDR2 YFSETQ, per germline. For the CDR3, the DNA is TGCGCCAGCAGCTGGGGATCAGAGGCCTCCTACGAGCAGTACTTC. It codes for CASSWGSEASYEQYF.

CDR3 loop: CASSASSGRAYLEQYF. Written as DNA, the CDR3 is TGTGCCAGCAGCGCATCTAGCGGGAGGGCCTACCTCGAGCAGTACTTC. The J gene is TRBJ2-7, the V gene TRBV7-9; 12 bases match TRBD2. The length of the CDR3 is 16 residues. Germline CDR1 and CDR2: SEHNR and FQNEAQ (reference sequence). J was trimmed by 6 bases and V by 5 bases; bases with no gene match: 11. The full variable domain, rest sourced from reference TRBV7-9 and TRBJ2-7, is DTGVSQNPRHKITKRGQNVTFRCDPISEHNRLYWYRQTLGQGPEFLTYFQNEAQLEKSRLLSDRFSAERPKGSFSTLEIQRTEQGDSAMYLCASSASSGRAYLEQYFGPGTRLTVT.

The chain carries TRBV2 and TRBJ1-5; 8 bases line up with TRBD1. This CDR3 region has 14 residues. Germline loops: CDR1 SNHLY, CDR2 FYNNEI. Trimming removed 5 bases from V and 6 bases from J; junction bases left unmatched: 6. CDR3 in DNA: TGTGCCAGCAGTAGTTCAGGGGGCTTTCAGCCCCAGCATTTT. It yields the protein CASSSSGGFQPQHF. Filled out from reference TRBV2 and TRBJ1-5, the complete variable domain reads EPEVTQTPSHQVTQMGQEVILRCVPISNHLYFYWYRQILGQKVEFLVSFYNNEISEKSEIFDDQFSVERPDGSNFTLKIRSTKLEDSAMYFCASSSSGGFQPQHFGDGTRLSIL.

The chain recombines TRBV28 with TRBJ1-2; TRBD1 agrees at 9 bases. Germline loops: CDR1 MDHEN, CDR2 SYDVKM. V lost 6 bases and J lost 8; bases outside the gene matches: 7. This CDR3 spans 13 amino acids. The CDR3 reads CASRGTGTRGYTF. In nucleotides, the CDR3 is TGTGCCAGCAGGGGGACAGGGACTCGGGGCTACACCTTC.

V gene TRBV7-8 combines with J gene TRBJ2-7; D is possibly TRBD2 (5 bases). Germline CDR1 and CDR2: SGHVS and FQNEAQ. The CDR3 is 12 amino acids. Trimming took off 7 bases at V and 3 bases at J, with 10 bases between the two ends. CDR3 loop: CASKDGNYEQYF. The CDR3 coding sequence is TGTGCCAGCAAAGACGGGAACTACGAGCAGTACTTC. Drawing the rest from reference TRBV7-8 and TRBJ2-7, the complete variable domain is GAGVSQSPRYKVAKRGQDVALRCDPISGHVSLFWYQQALGQGPEFLTYFQNEAQLDKSGLPSDRFFAERPEGSVSTLKIQRTQQEDSAVYLCASKDGNYEQYFGPGTRLTVT.

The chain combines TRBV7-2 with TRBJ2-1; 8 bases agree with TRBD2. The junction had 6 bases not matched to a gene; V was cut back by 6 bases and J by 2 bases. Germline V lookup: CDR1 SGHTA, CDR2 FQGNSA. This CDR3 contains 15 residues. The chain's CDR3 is CASSRAGVTYNEQFF. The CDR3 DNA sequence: TGTGCCAGCAGTAGAGCGGGAGTTACCTACAATGAGCAGTTCTTC.

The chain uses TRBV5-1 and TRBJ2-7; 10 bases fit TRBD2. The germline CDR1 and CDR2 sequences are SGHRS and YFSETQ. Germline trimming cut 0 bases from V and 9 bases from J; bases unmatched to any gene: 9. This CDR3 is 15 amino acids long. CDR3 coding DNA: TGCGCCAGCAGCTTGGACCCTAGCGGGAGCAGCGGGCAGTACTTC. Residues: CASSLDPSGSSGQYF.

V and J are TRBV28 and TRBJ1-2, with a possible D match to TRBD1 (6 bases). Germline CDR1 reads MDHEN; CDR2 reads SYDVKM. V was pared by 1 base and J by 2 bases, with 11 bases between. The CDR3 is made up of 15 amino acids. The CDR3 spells CASSLSSQGNYGYTF. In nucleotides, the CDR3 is TGTGCCAGCAGTTTATCATCTCAGGGGAACTATGGCTACACCTTC.

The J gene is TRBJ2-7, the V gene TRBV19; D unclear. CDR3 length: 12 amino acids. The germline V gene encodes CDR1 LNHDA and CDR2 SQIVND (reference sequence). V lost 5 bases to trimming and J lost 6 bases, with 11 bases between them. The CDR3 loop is CASSVAGAEQYF. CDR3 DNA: TGTGCCAGTAGTGTCGCTGGCGCCGAGCAGTACTTC.

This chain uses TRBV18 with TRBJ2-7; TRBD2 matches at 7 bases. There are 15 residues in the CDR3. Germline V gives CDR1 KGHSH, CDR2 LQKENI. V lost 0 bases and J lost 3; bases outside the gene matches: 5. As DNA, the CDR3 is TGTGCCAGCTCACCACCGTCGGGAGGCTACTACGAGCAGTACTTC. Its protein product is CASSPPSGGYYEQYF.

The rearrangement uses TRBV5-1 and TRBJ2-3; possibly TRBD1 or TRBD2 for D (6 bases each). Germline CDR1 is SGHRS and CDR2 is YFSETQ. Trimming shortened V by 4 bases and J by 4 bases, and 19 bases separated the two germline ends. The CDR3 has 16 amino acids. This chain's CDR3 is CASSIVGGQRSDTQYF. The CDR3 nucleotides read TGCGCCAGCAGCATTGTGGGGGGCCAGCGGTCAGATACGCAGTATTTT.

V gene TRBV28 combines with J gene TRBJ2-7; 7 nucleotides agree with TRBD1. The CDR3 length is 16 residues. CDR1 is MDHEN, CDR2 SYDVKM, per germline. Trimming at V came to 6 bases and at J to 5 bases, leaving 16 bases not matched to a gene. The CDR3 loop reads CASRAVDRVFRHEQYF. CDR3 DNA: TGTGCCAGCAGAGCGGTCGACAGGGTATTTCGGCACGAGCAGTACTTC.